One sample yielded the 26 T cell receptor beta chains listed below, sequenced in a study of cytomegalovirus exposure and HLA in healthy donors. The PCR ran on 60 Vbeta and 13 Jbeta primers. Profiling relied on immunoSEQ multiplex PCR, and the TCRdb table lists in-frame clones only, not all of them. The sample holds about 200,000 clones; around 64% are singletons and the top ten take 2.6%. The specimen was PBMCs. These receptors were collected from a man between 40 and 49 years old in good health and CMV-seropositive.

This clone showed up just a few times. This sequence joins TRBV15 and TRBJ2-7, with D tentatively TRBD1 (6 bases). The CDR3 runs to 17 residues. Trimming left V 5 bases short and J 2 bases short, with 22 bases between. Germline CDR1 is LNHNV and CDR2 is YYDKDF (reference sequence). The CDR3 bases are TGTGCCACCAGCGGGATTAAAAGTAGGGGGAGACCCTACGAGCAGTACTTC. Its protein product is CATSGIKSRGRPYEQYF.

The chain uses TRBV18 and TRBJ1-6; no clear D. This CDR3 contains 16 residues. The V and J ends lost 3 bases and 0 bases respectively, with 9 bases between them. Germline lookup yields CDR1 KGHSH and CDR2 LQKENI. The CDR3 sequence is CASSPSEGSYNSPLHF. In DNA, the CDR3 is TGTGCCAGCTCACCCTCTGAGGGCTCCTATAATTCACCCCTCCACTTT.

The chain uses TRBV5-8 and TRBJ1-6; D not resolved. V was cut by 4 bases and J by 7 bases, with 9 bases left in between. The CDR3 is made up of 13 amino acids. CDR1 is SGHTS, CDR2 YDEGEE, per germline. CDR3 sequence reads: CASSAGQNSPLHF. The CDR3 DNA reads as TGTGCCAGCAGCGCGGGTCAAAATTCACCCCTCCACTTT.

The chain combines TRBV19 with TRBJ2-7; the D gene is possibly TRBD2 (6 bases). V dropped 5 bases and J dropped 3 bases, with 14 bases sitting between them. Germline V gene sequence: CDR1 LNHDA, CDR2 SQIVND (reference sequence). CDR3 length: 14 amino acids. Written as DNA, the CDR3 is TGTGCCAGTAGTTCCGGTAGCGGAGTCTACGAGCAGTACTTC. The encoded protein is CASSSGSGVYEQYF.

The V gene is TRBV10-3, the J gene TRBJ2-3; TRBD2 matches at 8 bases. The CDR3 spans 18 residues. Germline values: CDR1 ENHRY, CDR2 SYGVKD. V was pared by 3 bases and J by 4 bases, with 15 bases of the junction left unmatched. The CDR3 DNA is TGTGCCATCAGTGAACAGAATACTTTCGGGGGGGCTTCAGATACGCAGTATTTT. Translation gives CAISEQNTFGGASDTQYF.

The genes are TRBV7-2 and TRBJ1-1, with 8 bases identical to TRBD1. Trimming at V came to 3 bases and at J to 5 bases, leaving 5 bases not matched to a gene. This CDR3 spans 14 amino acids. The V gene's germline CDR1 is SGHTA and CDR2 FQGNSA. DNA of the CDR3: TGTGCCAGCAGCTTGCAGGGGGCGCGAACTGAAGCTTTCTTT. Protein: CASSLQGARTEAFF.

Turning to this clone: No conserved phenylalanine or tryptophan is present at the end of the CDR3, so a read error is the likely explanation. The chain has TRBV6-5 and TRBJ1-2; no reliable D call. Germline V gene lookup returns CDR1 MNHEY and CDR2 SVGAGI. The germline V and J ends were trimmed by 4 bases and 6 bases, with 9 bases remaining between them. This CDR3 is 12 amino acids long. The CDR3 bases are TGTGCCAGCAGTTCCGCTCAGGATGGCTACACCATC. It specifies CASSSAQDGYTI.

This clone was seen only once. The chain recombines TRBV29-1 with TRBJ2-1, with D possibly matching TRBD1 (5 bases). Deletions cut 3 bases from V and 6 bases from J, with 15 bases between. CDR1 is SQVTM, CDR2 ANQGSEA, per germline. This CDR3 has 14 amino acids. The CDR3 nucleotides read TGCAGCGTTGATCCAGGCCAGGGATTCAATGAGCAGTTCTTC. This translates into CSVDPGQGFNEQFF.

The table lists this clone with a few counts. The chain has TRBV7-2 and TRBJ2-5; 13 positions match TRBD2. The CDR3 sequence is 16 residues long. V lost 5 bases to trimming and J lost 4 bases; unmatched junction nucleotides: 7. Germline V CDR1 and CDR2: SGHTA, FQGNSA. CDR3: CASSPGLAGDLETQYF. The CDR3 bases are TGTGCCAGCAGCCCCGGACTAGCGGGGGACTTAGAGACCCAGTACTTC.

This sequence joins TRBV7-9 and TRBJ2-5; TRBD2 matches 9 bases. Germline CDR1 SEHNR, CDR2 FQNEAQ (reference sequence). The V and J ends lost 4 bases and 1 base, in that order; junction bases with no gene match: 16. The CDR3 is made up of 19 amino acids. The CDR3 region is CASSSGAGGPIGVQETQYF. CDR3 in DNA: TGTGCCAGCAGCTCTGGAGCGGGGGGCCCCATAGGGGTCCAAGAGACCCAGTACTTC.

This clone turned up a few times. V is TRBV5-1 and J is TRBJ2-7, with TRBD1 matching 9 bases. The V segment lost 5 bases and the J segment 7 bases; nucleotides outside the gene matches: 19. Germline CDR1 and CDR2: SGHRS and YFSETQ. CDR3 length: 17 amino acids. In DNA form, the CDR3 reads TGCGCCAGCAGTTCTACCGGGACAGGGAAGGGTAGTGGGGAGCAGTACTTC. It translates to CASSSTGTGKGSGEQYF.

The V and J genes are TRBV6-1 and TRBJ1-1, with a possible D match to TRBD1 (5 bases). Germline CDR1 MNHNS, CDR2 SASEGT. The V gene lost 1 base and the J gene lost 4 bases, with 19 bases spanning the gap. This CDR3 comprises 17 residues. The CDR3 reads CASSEGGTWDGFTEAFF. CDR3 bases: TGTGCCAGCAGTGAAGGGGGGACTTGGGATGGGTTCACTGAAGCTTTCTTT.

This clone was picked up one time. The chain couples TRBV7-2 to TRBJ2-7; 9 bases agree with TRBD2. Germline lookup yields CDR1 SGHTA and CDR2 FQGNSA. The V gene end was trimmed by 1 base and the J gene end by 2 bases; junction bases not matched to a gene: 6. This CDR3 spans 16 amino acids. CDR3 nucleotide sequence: TGTGCCAGCAGCTTAGTGGGCGGGGGGGCCACCTACGAGCAGTACTTC. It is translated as CASSLVGGGATYEQYF.

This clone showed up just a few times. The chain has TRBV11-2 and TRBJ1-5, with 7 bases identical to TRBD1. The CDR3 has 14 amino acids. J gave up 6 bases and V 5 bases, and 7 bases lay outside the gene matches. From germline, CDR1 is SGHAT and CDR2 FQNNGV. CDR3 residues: CASSLLAGGQPQHF. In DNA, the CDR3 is TGTGCCAGCAGCCTCCTGGCAGGGGGTCAGCCCCAGCATTTT.

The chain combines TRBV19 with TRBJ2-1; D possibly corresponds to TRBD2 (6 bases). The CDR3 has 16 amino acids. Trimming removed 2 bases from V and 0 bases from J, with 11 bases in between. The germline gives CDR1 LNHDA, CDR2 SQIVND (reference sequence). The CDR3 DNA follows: TGTGCCAGTAGTATATCGGCGGGGAGCTCCTACAATGAGCAGTTCTTC. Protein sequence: CASSISAGSSYNEQFF.

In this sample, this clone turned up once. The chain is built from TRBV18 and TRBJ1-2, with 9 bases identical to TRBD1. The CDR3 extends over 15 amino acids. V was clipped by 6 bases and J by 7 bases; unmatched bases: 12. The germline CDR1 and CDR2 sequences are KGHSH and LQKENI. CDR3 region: CASSLNRQGERGYTF. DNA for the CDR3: TGTGCCAGCTCTCTTAATCGACAGGGGGAACGTGGCTACACCTTC.

CDR3 protein: CASSLDTHEQYF. CDR3 sequence (DNA): TGTGCCAGCAGCTTGGACACCCACGAGCAGTACTTC. This chain connects TRBV5-4 to TRBJ2-7, with unresolved D. Germline CDR1 reads SGHNT; CDR2 reads YYREEE (reference sequence). Trimming removed 0 bases from V and 5 bases from J, with 6 bases in between. This CDR3 region has 12 residues.

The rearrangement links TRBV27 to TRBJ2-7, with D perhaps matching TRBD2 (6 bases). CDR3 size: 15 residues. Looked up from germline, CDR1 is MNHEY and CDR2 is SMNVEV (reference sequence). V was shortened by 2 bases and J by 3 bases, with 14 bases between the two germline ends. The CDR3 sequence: CASSLRRPEGYEQYF. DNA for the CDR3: TGTGCCAGCAGTTTACGCCGTCCGGAGGGCTACGAGCAGTACTTC.

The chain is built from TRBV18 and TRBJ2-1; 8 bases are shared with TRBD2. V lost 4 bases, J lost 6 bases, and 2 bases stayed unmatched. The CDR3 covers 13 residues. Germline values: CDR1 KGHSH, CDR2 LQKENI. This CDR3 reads CASSRGTSNEQFF. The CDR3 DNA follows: TGTGCCAGCTCACGAGGGACTAGCAATGAGCAGTTCTTC.

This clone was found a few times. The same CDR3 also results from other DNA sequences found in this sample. CDR3: CASSLDRGGSQPQHF. The CDR3 DNA reads as TGTGCCAGCAGCTTAGATCGGGGGGGAAGTCAGCCCCAGCATTTT. The chain joins TRBV11-2 to TRBJ1-5; D is possibly TRBD1 (5 bases). V was trimmed by 0 bases and J by 6 bases, leaving 12 bases between them. The V gene's germline CDR1 is SGHAT and CDR2 FQNNGV. This CDR3 comprises 15 residues.

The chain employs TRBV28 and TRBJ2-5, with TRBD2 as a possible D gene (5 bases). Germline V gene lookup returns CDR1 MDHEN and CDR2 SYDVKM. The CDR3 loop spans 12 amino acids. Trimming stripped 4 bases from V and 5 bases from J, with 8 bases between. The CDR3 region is CASSSGLETQYF. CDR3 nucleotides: TGTGCCAGCAGTTCGGGGTTGGAGACCCAGTACTTC.

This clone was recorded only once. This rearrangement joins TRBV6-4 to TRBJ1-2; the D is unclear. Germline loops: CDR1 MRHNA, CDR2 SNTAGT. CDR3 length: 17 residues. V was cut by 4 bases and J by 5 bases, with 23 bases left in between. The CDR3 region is CASSATRETDWKYGYTF. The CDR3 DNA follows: TGTGCCAGCAGTGCCACTCGGGAAACGGACTGGAAGTATGGCTACACCTTC.

CDR3 protein: CASSRYRGHTEAFF. In nucleotides, the CDR3 is TGCGCCAGCAGCAGGTACAGGGGGCACACTGAAGCTTTCTTT. The chain recombines TRBV5-1 with TRBJ1-1; TRBD1 agrees at 9 bases. The J segment lost 3 bases and the V segment lost 4 bases, leaving 4 bases of the junction unmatched. The CDR3 spans 14 residues. CDR1 and CDR2 (germline): SGHRS, YFSETQ.

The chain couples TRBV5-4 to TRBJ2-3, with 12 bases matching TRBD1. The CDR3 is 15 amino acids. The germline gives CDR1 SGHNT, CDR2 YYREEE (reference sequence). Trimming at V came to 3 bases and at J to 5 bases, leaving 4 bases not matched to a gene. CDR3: CASSSGQGAEDTQYF. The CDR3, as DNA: TGTGCCAGCAGCTCGGGACAGGGGGCAGAAGATACGCAGTATTTT.

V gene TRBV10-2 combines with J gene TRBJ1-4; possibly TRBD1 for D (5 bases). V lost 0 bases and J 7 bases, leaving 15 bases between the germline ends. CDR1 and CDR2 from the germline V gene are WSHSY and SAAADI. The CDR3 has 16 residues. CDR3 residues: CASSESKPGMVEKLFF. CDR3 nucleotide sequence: TGCGCCAGCAGTGAGTCGAAACCAGGGATGGTTGAAAAACTGTTTTTT.

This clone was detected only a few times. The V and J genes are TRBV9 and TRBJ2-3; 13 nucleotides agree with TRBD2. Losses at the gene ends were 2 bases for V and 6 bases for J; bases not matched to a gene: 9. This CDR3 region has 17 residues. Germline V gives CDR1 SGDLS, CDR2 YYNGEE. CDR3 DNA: TGTGCCAGCAGCGTCGGGACTAGCGGGGCGGGGGGGGATACGCAGTATTTT. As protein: CASSVGTSGAGGDTQYF.